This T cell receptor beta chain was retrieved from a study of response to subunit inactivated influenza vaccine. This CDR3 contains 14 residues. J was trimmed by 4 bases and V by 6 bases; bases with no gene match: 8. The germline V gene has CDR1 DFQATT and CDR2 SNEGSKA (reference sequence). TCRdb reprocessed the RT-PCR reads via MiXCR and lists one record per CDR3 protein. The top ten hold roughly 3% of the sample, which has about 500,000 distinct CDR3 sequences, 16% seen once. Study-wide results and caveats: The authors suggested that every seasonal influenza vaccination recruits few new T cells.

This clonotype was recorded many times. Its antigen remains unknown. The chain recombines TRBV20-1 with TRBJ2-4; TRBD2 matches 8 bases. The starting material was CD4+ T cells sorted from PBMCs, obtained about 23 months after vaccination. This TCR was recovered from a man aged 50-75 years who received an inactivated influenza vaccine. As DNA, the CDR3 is TGCAGTGCAAAACACGGGGGGGGAAAAAACATTCAGTACTTC. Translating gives CSAKHGGGKNIQYF.